The T cell receptor (beta chain) under discussion was sequenced for a study of T cell responses to AZD1222 COVID-19 vaccine. Study conclusions and caveats: White British donors predominated, females outnumbered males, and clonal diversity was possibly underestimated. Spike-specific TCR breadth and depth rose after two AZD1222 doses. Only five or six AZD1222 recipients tested seropositive at baseline. A reported finding is that nearly half of spike-specific TCRs target unmutated variant regions.

Germline CDR1 LNHDA, CDR2 SQIVND (reference sequence). CDR3 length equals 19 residues. The germline V and J ends were trimmed by 1 base and 1 base, with 20 bases remaining between them. Data came from immunoSEQ multiplex PCR; TCRdb stores just in-frame clones and leaves some out. The sample records around 180,000 clones, 85% to 95% being singletons. As for this clone: Its target is unknown.

The sequence derives from an adult who received the AZD1222 COVID-19 vaccine. The V call is TRBV19, the J call TRBJ2-1; no clear D. Sequences were derived from peripheral blood, sampled 28 days after the second AZD1222 dose. The DNA of the CDR3 is TGTGCCAGTAGTATAGGGATGGGTTTGAGCGCCACGTCCTACAATGAGCAGTTCTTC. It is translated as CASSIGMGLSATSYNEQFF.